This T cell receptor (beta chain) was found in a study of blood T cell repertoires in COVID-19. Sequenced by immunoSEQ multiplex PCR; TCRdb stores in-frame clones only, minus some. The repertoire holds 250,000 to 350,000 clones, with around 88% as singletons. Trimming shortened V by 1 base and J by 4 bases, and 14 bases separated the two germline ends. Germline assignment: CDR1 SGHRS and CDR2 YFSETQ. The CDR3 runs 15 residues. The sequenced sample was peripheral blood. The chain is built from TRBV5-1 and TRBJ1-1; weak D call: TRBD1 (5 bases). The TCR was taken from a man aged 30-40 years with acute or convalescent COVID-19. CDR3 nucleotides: TGCGCCAGCAGCTTGAATCAGGGCGGTGGCACTGAAGCTTTCTTT. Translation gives CASSLNQGGGTEAFF.